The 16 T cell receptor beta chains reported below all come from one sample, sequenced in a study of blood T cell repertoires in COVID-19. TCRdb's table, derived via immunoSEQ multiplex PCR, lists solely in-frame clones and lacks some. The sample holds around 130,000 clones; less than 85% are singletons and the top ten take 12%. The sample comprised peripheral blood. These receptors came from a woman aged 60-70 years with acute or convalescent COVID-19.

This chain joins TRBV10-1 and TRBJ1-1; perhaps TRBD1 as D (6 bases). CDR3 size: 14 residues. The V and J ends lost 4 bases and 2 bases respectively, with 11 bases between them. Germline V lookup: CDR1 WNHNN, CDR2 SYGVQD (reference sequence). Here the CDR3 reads CASSARTANTEAFF. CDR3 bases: TGCGCCAGCAGTGCCCGGACAGCCAACACTGAAGCTTTCTTT.

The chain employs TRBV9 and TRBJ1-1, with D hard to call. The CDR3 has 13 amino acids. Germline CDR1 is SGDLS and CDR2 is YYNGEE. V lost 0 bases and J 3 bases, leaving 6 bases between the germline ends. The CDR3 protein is CASSVVVDTEAFF. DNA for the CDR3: TGTGCCAGCAGCGTAGTAGTTGACACTGAAGCTTTCTTT.

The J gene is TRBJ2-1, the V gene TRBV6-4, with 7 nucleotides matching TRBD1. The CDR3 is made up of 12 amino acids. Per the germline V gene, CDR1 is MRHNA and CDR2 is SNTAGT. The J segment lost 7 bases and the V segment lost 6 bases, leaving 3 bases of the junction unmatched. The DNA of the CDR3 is TGTGCCAGCAGGCTCAGGGGGAATGAGCAGTTCTTC. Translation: CASRLRGNEQFF.

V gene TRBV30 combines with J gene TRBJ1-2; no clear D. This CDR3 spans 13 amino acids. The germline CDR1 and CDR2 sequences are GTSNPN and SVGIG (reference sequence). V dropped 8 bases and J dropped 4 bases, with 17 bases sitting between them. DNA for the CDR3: TGTGCCCGGGTGGAGGGAAGTAGCTATGGCTACACCTTC. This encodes CARVEGSSYGYTF. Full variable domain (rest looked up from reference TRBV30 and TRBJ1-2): SQTIHQWPATLVQPVGSPLSLECTVEGTSNPNLYWYRQAAGRGLQLLFYSVGIGQISSEVPQNLSASRPQDRQFILSSKKLLLSDSGFYLCARVEGSSYGYTFGSGTRLTVV.

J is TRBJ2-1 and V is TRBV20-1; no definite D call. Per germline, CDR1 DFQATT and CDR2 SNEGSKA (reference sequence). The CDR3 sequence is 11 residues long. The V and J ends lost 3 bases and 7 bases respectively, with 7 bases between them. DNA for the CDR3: TGCAGTGCTAGTTGGCTGAATGAGCAGTTCTTC. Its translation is CSASWLNEQFF.

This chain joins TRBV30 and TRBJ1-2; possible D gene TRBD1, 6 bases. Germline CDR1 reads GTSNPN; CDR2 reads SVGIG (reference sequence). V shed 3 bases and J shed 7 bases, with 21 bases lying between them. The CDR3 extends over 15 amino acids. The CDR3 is CAWSEAGATVGGYTF. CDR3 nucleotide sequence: TGTGCCTGGAGCGAGGCAGGGGCCACGGTAGGTGGCTACACCTTC.

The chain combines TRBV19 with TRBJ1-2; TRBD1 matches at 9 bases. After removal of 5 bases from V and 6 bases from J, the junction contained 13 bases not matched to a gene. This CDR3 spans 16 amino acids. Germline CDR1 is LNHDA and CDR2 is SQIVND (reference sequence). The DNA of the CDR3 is TGTGCCAGTAGTCCCCGATGGGACAGGGCAAAGGATGGCTACACCTTC. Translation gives CASSPRWDRAKDGYTF.

The CDR3 nucleotides read TGCAGTGCTCCACAGGGGACCGAAGCTTTCTTT. Protein: CSAPQGTEAFF. The chain has TRBV20-1 and TRBJ1-1; 7 bases are a match to TRBD1. The germline V gene has CDR1 DFQATT and CDR2 SNEGSKA (reference sequence). The CDR3 spans 11 residues. J gave up 8 bases and V 5 bases, and 5 bases lay outside the gene matches.

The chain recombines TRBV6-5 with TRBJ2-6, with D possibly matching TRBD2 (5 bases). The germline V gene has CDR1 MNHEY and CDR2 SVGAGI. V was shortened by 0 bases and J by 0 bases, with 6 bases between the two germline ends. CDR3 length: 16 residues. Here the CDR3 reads CASSYSGDSGANVLTF. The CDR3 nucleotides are TGTGCCAGCAGTTACTCGGGAGACTCTGGGGCCAACGTCCTGACTTTC.

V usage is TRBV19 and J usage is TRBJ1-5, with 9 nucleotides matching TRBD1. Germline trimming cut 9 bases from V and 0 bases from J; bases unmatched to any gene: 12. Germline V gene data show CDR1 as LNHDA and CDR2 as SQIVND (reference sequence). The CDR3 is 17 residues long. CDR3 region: CASSYRGRGYSNQPQHF. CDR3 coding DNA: TGTGCCAGCTCTTACAGGGGGCGCGGGTATAGCAATCAGCCCCAGCATTTT.

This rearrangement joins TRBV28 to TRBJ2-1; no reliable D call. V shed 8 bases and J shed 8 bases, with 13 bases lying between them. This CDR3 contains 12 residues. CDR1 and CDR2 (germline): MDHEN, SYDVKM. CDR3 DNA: TGTGCCAGCTGTATACGGAGCGATGAGCAGTTCTTC. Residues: CASCIRSDEQFF.

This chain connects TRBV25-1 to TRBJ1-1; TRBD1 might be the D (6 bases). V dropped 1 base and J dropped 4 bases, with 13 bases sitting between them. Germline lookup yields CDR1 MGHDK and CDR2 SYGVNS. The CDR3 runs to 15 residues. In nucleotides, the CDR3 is TGTGCCAGCAGTGAATTCTCAGGGGTACGCACTGAAGCTTTCTTT. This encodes CASSEFSGVRTEAFF.

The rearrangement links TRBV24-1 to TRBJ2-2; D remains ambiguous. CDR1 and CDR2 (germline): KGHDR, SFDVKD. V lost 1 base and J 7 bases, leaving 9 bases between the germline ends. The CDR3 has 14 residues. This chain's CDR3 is CATSDLSGIGELFF. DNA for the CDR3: TGTGCCACCAGTGATTTATCAGGAATCGGGGAGCTGTTTTTT.

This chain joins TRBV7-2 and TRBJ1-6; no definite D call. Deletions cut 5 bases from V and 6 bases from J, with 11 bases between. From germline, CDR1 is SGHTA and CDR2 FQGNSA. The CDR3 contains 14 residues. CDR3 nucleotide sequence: TGTGCCAGCAGCCCTGGTGGGCCTAATTCACCCCTCCACTTT. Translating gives CASSPGGPNSPLHF. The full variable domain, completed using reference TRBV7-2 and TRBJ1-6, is GAGVSQSPSNKVTEKGKDVELRCDPISGHTALYWYRQSLGQGLEFLIYFQGNSAPDKSGLPSDRFSAERTGGSVSTLTIQRTQQEDSAVYLCASSPGGPNSPLHFGNGTRLTVT.

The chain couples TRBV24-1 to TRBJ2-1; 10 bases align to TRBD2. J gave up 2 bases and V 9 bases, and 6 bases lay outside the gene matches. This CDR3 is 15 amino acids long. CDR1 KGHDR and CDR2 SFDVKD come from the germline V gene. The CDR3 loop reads CATGPSGGPYNEQFF. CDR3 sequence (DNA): TGTGCCACCGGCCCTAGCGGGGGCCCCTACAATGAGCAGTTCTTC.

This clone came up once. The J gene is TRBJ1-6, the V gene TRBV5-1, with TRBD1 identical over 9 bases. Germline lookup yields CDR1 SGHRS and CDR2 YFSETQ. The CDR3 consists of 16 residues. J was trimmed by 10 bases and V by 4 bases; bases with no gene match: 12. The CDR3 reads CASSRITLTGGSPLHF. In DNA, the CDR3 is TGCGCCAGCAGCCGTATAACCCTGACAGGGGGATCACCCCTCCACTTT.